These 27 T cell receptor beta chains were sequenced from one sample in a study of vaccination and CD4 T cells after COVID-19. Cultured CD4+ T-cell DNA underwent Oncomine TCR Beta short-read sequencing. Using its own MiXCR run on the PCR reads, TCRdb lists one record per CDR3 protein. The sample consists of about 12,000 distinct CDR3 sequences, around 50% of them appearing once. Specified treatment: roughly 11-day PBMC culture with coronavirus spike peptide pools or control peptides (ViraFEST assay). These receptors have no identified antigens. Input material: CD4+ T cells from blood, cultured in vitro. These receptors were taken from a human donor who had recovered from COVID-19.

The chain recombines TRBV7-2 with TRBJ2-1; TRBD1 is a possible D gene (6 bases). Germline CDR1 reads SGHTA; CDR2 reads FQGNSA. V shed 6 bases and J shed 0 bases, with 15 bases lying between them. This CDR3 spans 16 amino acids. The CDR3 loop is CASSQGQYASYNEQFF. The CDR3 DNA sequence: TGTGCCAGCAGTCAAGGACAGTACGCCTCCTACAATGAGCAGTTCTTC. The full variable domain, in which reference TRBV7-2 and TRBJ2-1 provide the parts outside the CDR3, is GAGVSQSPSNKVTEKGKDVELRCDPISGHTALYWYRQSLGQGLEFLIYFQGNSAPDKSGLPSDRFSAERTGGSVSTLTIQRTQQEDSAVYLCASSQGQYASYNEQFFGPGTRLTVL.

The genes are TRBV5-1 and TRBJ1-1; D possibly corresponds to TRBD1 (5 bases). CDR1 SGHRS and CDR2 YFSETQ come from the germline V gene. CDR3 length equals 13 residues. V lost 4 bases, J lost 2 bases, and 9 bases lay in between. CDR3 coding DNA: TGCGCCAGCAGCCAGGACACAAACACTGAAGCTTTCTTT. Protein sequence: CASSQDTNTEAFF.

The J gene is TRBJ1-2, the V gene TRBV20-1; perhaps TRBD1 as D (5 bases). This CDR3 has 18 residues. V lost 3 bases and J lost 4, with 27 bases in between. From germline, CDR1 is DFQATT and CDR2 SNEGSKA (reference sequence). CDR3 loop: CSASITLGENSLAYGYTF. The CDR3 DNA is TGCAGTGCTAGTATTACTTTGGGGGAAAATTCCCTAGCCTATGGCTACACCTTC.

J is TRBJ2-1 and V is TRBV6-2 or TRBV6-3; TRBD2 agrees at 8 bases. The CDR3 runs 16 residues. Germline CDR1 MNHEY, CDR2 SVGEGT. V gave up 2 bases and J gave up 4 bases; unmatched junction bases: 7. The CDR3 here is CASSYDWERGYNEQFF. CDR3 in DNA: TGTGCCAGCAGTTACGATTGGGAGCGGGGGTACAATGAGCAGTTCTTC.

The chain couples TRBV12-3 or TRBV12-4 to TRBJ2-1, with TRBD2 matching 9 bases. CDR3 length: 18 amino acids. V dropped 3 bases and J dropped 0; count of bases not matched to a gene: 9. This CDR3 is CASSFGDSGGVSYNEQFF. CDR3 nucleotide sequence: TGTGCCAGCAGTTTTGGCGATAGCGGGGGCGTCTCCTACAATGAGCAGTTCTTC.

This chain uses TRBV6-4 with TRBJ2-1, with D tentatively TRBD1 or TRBD2 (5 bases each). The CDR3 length is 12 residues. V shed 1 base and J shed 12 bases, with 10 bases lying between them. Per germline, CDR1 MRHNA and CDR2 SNTAGT. The CDR3 is CASSDFRERQFF. DNA for the CDR3: TGTGCCAGCAGTGACTTCAGGGAGAGGCAGTTCTTC.

The rearrangement links TRBV6-1 to TRBJ1-2; no clear D gene. CDR1 MNHNS and CDR2 SASEGT come from the germline V gene. V dropped 1 base and J dropped 3 bases, with 9 bases sitting between them. The CDR3 runs to 14 residues. The CDR3 protein is CASSEVGSDYGYTF. CDR3 coding DNA: TGTGCCAGCAGTGAAGTTGGGTCCGACTATGGCTACACCTTC.

This rearrangement joins TRBV7-2 to TRBJ2-3; possibly TRBD2 for D (5 bases). Germline CDR1 and CDR2: SGHTA and FQGNSA. There are 15 residues in the CDR3. Between the trimmed V and J ends, which lost 1 base and 2 bases, there was a span of 10 bases. The chain's CDR3 is CASSLGSGYTDTQYF. The CDR3 DNA reads as TGTGCCAGCAGCTTAGGGAGCGGTTACACAGATACGCAGTATTTT.

In regard to this clonotype: The germline gene is not matched at one end of the junction; a read error may be the cause. The rearrangement joins TRBV20-1 to TRBJ2-5; D is unclear. The germline CDR1 and CDR2 sequences are DFQATT and SNEGSKA (reference sequence). CDR3 size: 10 residues. The CDR3 nucleotides are TGCAGTGCCAGAGAAGAGACCCAGTACTTC. Amino acid sequence: CSAREETQYF.

CDR3 sequence: CASSLGGIFNTEAFF. The CDR3 nucleotides read TGTGCCAGCAGCTTGGGCGGGATTTTTAACACTGAAGCTTTCTTT. The rearrangement uses TRBV7-2 and TRBJ1-1; D remains unclear. Germline CDR1 is SGHTA and CDR2 is FQGNSA. Between the trimmed V and J ends, which lost 3 bases and 2 bases, there was a span of 13 bases. This CDR3 has 15 residues.

The chain combines TRBV20-1 with TRBJ1-2, with a possible D match to TRBD1 (6 bases). This CDR3 has 12 amino acids. Trimming stripped 6 bases from V and 6 bases from J, with 14 bases between. Germline values: CDR1 DFQATT, CDR2 SNEGSKA (reference sequence). CDR3 in amino acids: CSAATGLDGYTF. DNA of the CDR3: TGCAGTGCAGCTACAGGGCTGGATGGCTACACCTTC.

This clonotype was seen once. The genes are TRBV29-1 and TRBJ2-5; no clear D. Per the germline V gene, CDR1 is SQVTM and CDR2 is ANQGSEA. CDR3 size: 13 residues. With 7 bases removed from V and 4 bases from J, the gap between germline ends came to 16 bases. This CDR3 is CSGLNLPAETQYF. In DNA, the CDR3 is TGCAGCGGACTTAATTTGCCGGCAGAGACCCAGTACTTC.

The chain couples TRBV7-9 to TRBJ1-4, with D possibly TRBD1 on 5 matching bases. The germline gives CDR1 SEHNR, CDR2 FQNEAQ (reference sequence). The CDR3 totals 16 residues. Trimming pared 1 base from V and 8 bases from J, leaving 17 bases between. The CDR3 bases are TGTGCCAGCAGCTTAGTTCAGGGCATCTCCGACGAAAAACTGTTTTTT. This gives the protein CASSLVQGISDEKLFF.

The rearrangement uses TRBV7-2 and TRBJ1-1, with D perhaps matching TRBD1 (5 bases). The germline V gene has CDR1 SGHTA and CDR2 FQGNSA. V was pared by 5 bases and J by 6 bases, with 16 bases between. The CDR3 is 14 residues long. The CDR3 sequence is CASSSRQGAAEAFF. CDR3 bases: TGTGCCAGCAGCAGCCGCCAGGGTGCCGCTGAAGCTTTCTTT.

This chain joins TRBV12-3 or TRBV12-4 and TRBJ2-7, with 8 bases aligning to TRBD2. The CDR3 extends over 14 amino acids. V lost 3 bases to trimming and J lost 4 bases; unmatched junction nucleotides: 5. This CDR3 reads CASSFGGANYEQYF. As DNA, the CDR3 is TGTGCCAGCAGTTTCGGGGGGGCGAATTACGAGCAGTACTTC.

The CDR3 bases are TGTGCCAGCTCTCCCCCCTACGAAGGTTGGGACACTGAAGCTTTCTTT. Protein product: CASSPPYEGWDTEAFF. V is TRBV18 and J is TRBJ1-1; D remains ambiguous. The V and J ends lost 6 bases and 3 bases respectively, with 20 bases between them. Germline V CDR1 and CDR2: KGHSH, LQKENI. This CDR3 spans 16 amino acids.

This clonotype occurred once. The CDR3 reads CASSRGQGGGYTF. The DNA of the CDR3 is TGTGCCAGCAGCAGAGGACAGGGGGGTGGCTACACCTTC. This chain connects TRBV5-3 to TRBJ1-2; 10 nucleotides agree with TRBD1. Being an ORF, TRBV5-3 has a function that is uncertain. The J segment lost 7 bases and the V segment lost 8 bases, leaving 8 bases of the junction unmatched. There are 13 residues in the CDR3.

The genes are TRBV10-3 and TRBJ1-1; TRBD1 is a possible D gene (5 bases). CDR1 and CDR2 (germline): ENHRY, SYGVKD. Trimming cost V 5 bases and J 1 base, with 17 bases left between them. This CDR3 has 16 amino acids. The CDR3 nucleotides read TGTGCCATCAGTCGAGGACTTTTGGGGGGGAACACTGAAGCTTTCTTT. Translating gives CAISRGLLGGNTEAFF.

This chain uses TRBV20-1 with TRBJ2-3; TRBD2 agrees at 10 bases. J gave up 3 bases and V 1 base, and 22 bases lay outside the gene matches. The CDR3 is made up of 21 amino acids. Germline values: CDR1 DFQATT, CDR2 SNEGSKA (reference sequence). In nucleotides, the CDR3 is TGCAGTGCTAGAGCCTTCCGGGAGCGGGGGGGCAGTTTAAGTTTGACAGATACGCAGTATTTT. Amino acid sequence: CSARAFRERGGSLSLTDTQYF.

The CDR3 sequence: CASSPGILGQPQHF. The DNA of the CDR3 is TGTGCCAGCTCACCAGGGATCCTAGGTCAGCCCCAGCATTTT. The V and J genes are TRBV18 and TRBJ1-5; D uncertain. Per germline, CDR1 KGHSH and CDR2 LQKENI. The CDR3 extends over 14 amino acids. Trimming pared 2 bases from V and 6 bases from J, leaving 11 bases between.

This clonotype appeared a few times. The chain couples TRBV10-2 to TRBJ1-2, with D maybe TRBD1 (5 bases). CDR1 and CDR2 from the germline V gene are WSHSY and SAAADI. The CDR3 spans 13 residues. Trimming left V 4 bases short and J 6 bases short, with 12 bases between. DNA for the CDR3: TGCGCCAGCAGTGGGAGGGGCTCGAATGGCTACACCTTC. Protein: CASSGRGSNGYTF.

The chain is built from TRBV30 and TRBJ2-7; possible D gene TRBD2, 6 bases. Trimming removed 2 bases at V and 5 bases at J, with 7 bases between. In germline, CDR1 is GTSNPN, CDR2 SVGIG (reference sequence). The CDR3 runs 11 residues. The CDR3 loop is CAWSWGDEQYF. In DNA, the CDR3 is TGTGCCTGGAGTTGGGGGGACGAGCAGTACTTC. The full variable domain, completed using reference TRBV30 and TRBJ2-7, is SQTIHQWPATLVQPVGSPLSLECTVEGTSNPNLYWYRQAAGRGLQLLFYSVGIGQISSEVPQNLSASRPQDRQFILSSKKLLLSDSGFYLCAWSWGDEQYFGPGTRLTVT.

The chain uses TRBV19 and TRBJ1-4, with 8 bases that match TRBD1. V lost 8 bases and J lost 8; bases outside the gene matches: 10. The CDR3 loop spans 14 amino acids. The germline V gene encodes CDR1 LNHDA and CDR2 SQIVND (reference sequence). DNA for the CDR3: TGTGCCAGTTCAGGGCTACAGGGGGACGAAAAACTGTTTTTT. Translated: CASSGLQGDEKLFF.

This clonotype was picked up a small number of times. The chain combines TRBV6-1 with TRBJ1-5, with TRBD1 identical over 7 bases. V lost 6 bases, J lost 5 bases, and 7 bases stayed unmatched. This CDR3 is 14 amino acids long. Per germline, CDR1 MNHNS and CDR2 SASEGT. CDR3 protein: CASRPTGDYQPQHF. CDR3 nucleotide sequence: TGTGCCAGCAGGCCTACAGGGGACTATCAGCCCCAGCATTTT.

The J gene is TRBJ1-1, the V gene TRBV12-3 or TRBV12-4; D might be TRBD1 (5 bases). V was clipped by 2 bases and J by 1 base, with 14 bases between them. The CDR3 is 16 residues long. The CDR3 sequence: CASSLLGGQGNTEAFF. Written as DNA, the CDR3 is TGTGCCAGCAGTTTACTCGGTGGTCAGGGGAACACTGAAGCTTTCTTT.

For the CDR3, the DNA is TGTGCCAGCAGTTCAAGAAACACTGAAGCTTTCTTT. Amino acid sequence: CASSSRNTEAFF. The J gene is TRBJ1-1, the V gene TRBV6-5, with D unclear. Between the trimmed V and J ends, which lost 4 bases and 2 bases, there was a span of 5 bases. CDR3 size: 12 residues. Per germline, CDR1 MNHEY and CDR2 SVGAGI.

About this clonotype: One end of the junction is discordant with germline, which a read error may explain. This rearrangement joins TRBV6-1 to TRBJ1-2; the D gene is possibly TRBD1 (5 bases). The germline gives CDR1 MNHNS, CDR2 SASEGT. The CDR3 totals 16 residues. The CDR3 spells CAGRRALMRGMGGYTF. For the CDR3, the DNA is TGTGCCGGCAGACGTGCCTTAATGAGGGGAATGGGTGGCTACACCTTC.